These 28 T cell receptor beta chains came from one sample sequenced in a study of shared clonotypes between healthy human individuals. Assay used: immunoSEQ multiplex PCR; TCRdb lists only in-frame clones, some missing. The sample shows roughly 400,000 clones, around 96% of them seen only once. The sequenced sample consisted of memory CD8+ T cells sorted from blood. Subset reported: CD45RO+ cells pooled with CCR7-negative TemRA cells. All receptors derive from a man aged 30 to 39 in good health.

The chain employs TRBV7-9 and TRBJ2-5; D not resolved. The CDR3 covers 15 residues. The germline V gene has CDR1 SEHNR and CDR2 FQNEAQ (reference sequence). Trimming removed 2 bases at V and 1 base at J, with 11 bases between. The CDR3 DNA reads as TGTGCCAGCAGCTTATGGATTGGAGTCCAAGAGACCCAGTACTTC. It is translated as CASSLWIGVQETQYF.

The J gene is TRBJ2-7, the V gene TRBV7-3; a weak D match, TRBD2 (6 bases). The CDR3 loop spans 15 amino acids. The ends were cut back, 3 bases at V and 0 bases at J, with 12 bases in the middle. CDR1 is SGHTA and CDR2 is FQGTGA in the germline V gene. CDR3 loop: CASSFGGDSSYEQYF. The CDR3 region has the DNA TGTGCCAGCAGCTTCGGCGGGGATAGCTCCTACGAGCAGTACTTC.

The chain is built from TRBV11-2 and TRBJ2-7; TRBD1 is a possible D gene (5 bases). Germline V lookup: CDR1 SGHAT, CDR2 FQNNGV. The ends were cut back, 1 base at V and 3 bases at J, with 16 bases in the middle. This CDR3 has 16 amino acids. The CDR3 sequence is CASSLAATGRVYEQYF. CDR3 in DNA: TGTGCCAGCAGCTTAGCCGCAACGGGCAGGGTCTACGAGCAGTACTTC.

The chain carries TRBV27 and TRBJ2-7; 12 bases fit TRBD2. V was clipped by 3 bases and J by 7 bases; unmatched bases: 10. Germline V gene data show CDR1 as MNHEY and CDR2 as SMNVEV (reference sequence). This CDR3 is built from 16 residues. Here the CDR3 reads CASSFLLAGGPGEQYF. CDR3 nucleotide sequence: TGTGCCAGCAGTTTTCTCCTAGCGGGAGGGCCCGGGGAGCAGTACTTC.

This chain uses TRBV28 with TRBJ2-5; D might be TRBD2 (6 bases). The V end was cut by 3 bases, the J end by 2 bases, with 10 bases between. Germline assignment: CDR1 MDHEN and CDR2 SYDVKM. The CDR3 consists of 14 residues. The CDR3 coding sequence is TGTGCCAGCAGTTTTAGGAGGGGTCAAGAGACCCAGTACTTC. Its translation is CASSFRRGQETQYF.

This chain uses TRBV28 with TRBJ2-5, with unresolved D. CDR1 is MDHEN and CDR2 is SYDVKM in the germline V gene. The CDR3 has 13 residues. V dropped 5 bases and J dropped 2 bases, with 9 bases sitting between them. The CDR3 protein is CASSTTSQETQYF. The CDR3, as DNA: TGTGCCAGCAGTACGACGAGTCAAGAGACCCAGTACTTC.

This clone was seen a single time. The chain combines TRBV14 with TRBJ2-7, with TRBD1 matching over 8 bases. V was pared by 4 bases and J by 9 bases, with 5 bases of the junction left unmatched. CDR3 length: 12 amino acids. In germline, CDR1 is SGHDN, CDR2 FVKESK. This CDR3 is CASSRGQGSQYF. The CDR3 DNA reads TGTGCCAGCAGCCGCGGACAGGGTTCGCAGTACTTC.

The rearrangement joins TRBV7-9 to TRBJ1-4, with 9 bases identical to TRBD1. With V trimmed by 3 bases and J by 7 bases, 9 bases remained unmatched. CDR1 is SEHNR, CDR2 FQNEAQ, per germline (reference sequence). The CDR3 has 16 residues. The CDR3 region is CASSFPVPDRGEKLFF. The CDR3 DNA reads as TGTGCCAGCAGCTTCCCCGTTCCGGACAGGGGTGAAAAACTGTTTTTT.

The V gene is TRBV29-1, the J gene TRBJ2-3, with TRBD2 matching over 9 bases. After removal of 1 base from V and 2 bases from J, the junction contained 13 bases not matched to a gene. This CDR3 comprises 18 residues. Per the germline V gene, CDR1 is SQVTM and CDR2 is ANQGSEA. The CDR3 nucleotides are TGCAGCGTTGAAGGGGCTTTAGCGGGAGAACCCACCACAGATACGCAGTATTTT. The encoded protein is CSVEGALAGEPTTDTQYF.

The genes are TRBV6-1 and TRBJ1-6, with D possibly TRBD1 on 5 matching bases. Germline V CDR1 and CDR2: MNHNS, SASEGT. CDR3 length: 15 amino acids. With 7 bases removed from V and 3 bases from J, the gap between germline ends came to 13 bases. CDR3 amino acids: CASKERGVYNSPLHF. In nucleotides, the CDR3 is TGTGCCAGCAAGGAACGGGGGGTCTATAATTCACCCCTCCACTTT.

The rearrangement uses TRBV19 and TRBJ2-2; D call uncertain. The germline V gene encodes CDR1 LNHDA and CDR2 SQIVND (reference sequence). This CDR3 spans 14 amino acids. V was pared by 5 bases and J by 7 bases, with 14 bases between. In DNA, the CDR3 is TGTGCCAGTAGTTTTGGGCTTGGGATCGGGGAGCTGTTTTTT. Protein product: CASSFGLGIGELFF. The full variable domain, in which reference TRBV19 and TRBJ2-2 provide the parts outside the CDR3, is DGGITQSPKYLFRKEGQNVTLSCEQNLNHDAMYWYRQDPGQGLRLIYYSQIVNDFQKGDIAEGYSVSREKKESFPLTVTSAQKNPTAFYLCASSFGLGIGELFFGEGSRLTVL.

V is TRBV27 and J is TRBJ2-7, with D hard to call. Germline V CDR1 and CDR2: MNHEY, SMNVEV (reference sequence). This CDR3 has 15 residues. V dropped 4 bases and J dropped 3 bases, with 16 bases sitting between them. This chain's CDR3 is CASSSTRAAIYEQYF. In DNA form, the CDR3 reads TGTGCCAGCAGTTCCACAAGGGCTGCTATCTACGAGCAGTACTTC.

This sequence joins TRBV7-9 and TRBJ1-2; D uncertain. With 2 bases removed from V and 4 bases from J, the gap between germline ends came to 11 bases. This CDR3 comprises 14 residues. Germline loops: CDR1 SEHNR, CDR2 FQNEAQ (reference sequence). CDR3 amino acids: CASSLSVQPYGYTF. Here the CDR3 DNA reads TGTGCCAGCAGCTTATCGGTTCAGCCCTATGGCTACACCTTC.

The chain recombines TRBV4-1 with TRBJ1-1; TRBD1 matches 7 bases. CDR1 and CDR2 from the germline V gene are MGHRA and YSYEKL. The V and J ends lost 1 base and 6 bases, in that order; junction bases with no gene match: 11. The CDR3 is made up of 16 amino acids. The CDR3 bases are TGCGCCAGCAGCCAAGGTCGTGCCAGGGGGAGGTCTGAAGCTTTCTTT. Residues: CASSQGRARGRSEAFF.

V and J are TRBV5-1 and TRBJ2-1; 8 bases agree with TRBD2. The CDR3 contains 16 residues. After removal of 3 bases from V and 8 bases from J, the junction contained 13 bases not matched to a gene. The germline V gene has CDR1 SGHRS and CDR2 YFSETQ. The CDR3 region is CASSYRTNGRGDEQFF. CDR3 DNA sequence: TGCGCCAGCAGCTACCGGACTAACGGGAGGGGCGATGAGCAGTTCTTC.

CDR3 nucleotides: TGTGCCAGCAGCTTAGTTCTAGCACACTACGAGCAGTACTTC. It specifies CASSLVLAHYEQYF. The chain is built from TRBV7-2 and TRBJ2-7; D is possibly TRBD2 (5 bases). The CDR3 contains 14 residues. Germline CDR1 and CDR2: SGHTA and FQGNSA. V was trimmed by 1 base and J by 3 bases, leaving 10 bases between them.

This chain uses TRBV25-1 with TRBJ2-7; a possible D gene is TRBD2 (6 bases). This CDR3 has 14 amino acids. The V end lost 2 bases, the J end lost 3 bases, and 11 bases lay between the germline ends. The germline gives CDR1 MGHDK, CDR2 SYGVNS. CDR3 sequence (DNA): TGTGCCAGCAGTGAAAGCGGGCTCCTCTACGAGCAGTACTTC. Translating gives CASSESGLLYEQYF.

The CDR3 reads CASSEFGGAQETQYF. CDR3 bases: TGTGCCAGCAGTGAATTTGGGGGGGCTCAAGAGACCCAGTACTTC. The J gene is TRBJ2-5, the V gene TRBV25-1, with a weak D call TRBD2 (7 bases). CDR1 is MGHDK, CDR2 SYGVNS, per germline. Trimming removed 1 base at V and 2 bases at J, with 11 bases between. There are 15 residues in the CDR3. The entire variable domain, with the rest obtained from reference TRBV25-1 and TRBJ2-5, is as follows: EADIYQTPRYLVIGTGKKITLECSQTMGHDKMYWYQQDPGMELHLIHYSYGVNSTEKGDLSSESTVSRIRTEHFPLTLESARPSHTSQYLCASSEFGGAQETQYFGPGTRLLVL.

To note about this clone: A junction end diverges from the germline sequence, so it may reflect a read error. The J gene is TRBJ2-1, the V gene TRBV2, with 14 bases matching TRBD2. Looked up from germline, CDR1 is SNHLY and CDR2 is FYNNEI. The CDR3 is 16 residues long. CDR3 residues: CASSEGTSGRFGEQFF. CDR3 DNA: TGTGCCAGCAGCGAAGGGACTAGCGGGAGATTTGGTGAGCAGTTCTTC.

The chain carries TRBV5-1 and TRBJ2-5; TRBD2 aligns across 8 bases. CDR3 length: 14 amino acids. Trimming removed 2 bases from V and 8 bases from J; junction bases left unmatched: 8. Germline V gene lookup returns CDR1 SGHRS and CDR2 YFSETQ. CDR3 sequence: CASSFSGAPITQYF. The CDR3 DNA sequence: TGCGCCAGCAGCTTTAGCGGGGCCCCCATCACCCAGTACTTC.

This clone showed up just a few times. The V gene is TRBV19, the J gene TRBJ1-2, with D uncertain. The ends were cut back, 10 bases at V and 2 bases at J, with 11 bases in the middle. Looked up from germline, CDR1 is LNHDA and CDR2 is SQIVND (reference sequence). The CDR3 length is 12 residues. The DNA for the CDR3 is TGTGCCACTAGGACCAGCAACTATGGCTACACCTTC. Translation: CATRTSNYGYTF.

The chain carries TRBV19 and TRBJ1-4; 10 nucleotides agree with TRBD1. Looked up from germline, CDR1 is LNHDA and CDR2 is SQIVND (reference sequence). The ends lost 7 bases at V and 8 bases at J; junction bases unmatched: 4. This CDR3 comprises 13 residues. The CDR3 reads CASIETGGEKLFF. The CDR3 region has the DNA TGTGCCAGTATCGAGACAGGGGGCGAAAAACTGTTTTTT.

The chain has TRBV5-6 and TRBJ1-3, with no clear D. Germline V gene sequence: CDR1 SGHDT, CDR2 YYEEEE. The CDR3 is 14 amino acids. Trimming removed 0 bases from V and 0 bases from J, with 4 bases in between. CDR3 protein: CASSLAASGNTIYF. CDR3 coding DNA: TGTGCCAGCAGCTTGGCCGCCTCTGGAAACACCATATATTTT.

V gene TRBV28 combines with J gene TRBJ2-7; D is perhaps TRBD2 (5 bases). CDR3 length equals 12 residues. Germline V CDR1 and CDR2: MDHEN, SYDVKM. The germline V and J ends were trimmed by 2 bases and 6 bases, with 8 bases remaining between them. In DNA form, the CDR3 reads TGTGCCAGCAGTTTACCGGGGTGCGAGCAGTACTTC. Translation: CASSLPGCEQYF.

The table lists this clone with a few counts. CDR3 protein: CASGLQNTEAFF. In DNA, the CDR3 is TGTGCTAGTGGTTTACAGAACACTGAAGCTTTCTTT. The chain couples TRBV12-5 to TRBJ1-1; D is unresolved. With 3 bases removed from V and 1 base from J, the gap between germline ends came to 3 bases. CDR1 is LGHNT and CDR2 is FRNRAP in the germline V gene. There are 12 residues in the CDR3.

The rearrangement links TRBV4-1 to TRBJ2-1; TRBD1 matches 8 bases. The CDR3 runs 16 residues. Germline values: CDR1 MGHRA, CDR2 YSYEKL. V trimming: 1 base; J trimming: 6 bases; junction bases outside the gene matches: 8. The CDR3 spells CASSQGGTGVFNEQFF. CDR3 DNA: TGCGCCAGCAGCCAAGGGGGGACAGGCGTTTTCAATGAGCAGTTCTTC.

In DNA form, the CDR3 reads TGTGCCAGCAGTACCCGGGACAGGGGGTTCTACGAGCAGTACTTC. Amino acid sequence: CASSTRDRGFYEQYF. The chain recombines TRBV28 with TRBJ2-7; 11 positions agree with TRBD1. Trimming removed 5 bases from V and 3 bases from J; junction bases left unmatched: 6. The CDR3 has 15 residues. Germline values: CDR1 MDHEN, CDR2 SYDVKM.

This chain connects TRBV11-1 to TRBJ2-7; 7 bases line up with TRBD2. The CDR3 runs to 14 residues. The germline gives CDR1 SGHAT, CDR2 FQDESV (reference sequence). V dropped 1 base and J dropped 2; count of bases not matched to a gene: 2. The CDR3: CASSLEAGPYEQYF. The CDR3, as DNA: TGTGCCAGCAGCTTAGAAGCGGGACCCTACGAGCAGTACTTC. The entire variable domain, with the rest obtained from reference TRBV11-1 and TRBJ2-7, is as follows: EAEVAQSPRYKITEKSQAVAFWCDPISGHATLYWYRQILGQGPELLVQFQDESVVDDSQLPKDRFSAERLKGVDSTLKIQPAELGDSAMYLCASSLEAGPYEQYFGPGTRLTVT.